This entry describes one T cell receptor (beta chain). Its target is unknown. The data originate from a study of vaccination effects on CD4 cells after COVID-19. The CDR3 is 14 residues long. The germline CDR1 and CDR2 sequences are SGHRS and YFSETQ. The V and J ends lost 0 bases and 1 base respectively, with 7 bases between them. Viral peptide pools were used in the ViraFEST assay to expand antigen-specific CD4+ T cells, and sequencing came afterward. At the end of nine to ten days of culture, CD4+ T cells were isolated. According to PCR results, the person was infected with SARS-CoV-2 between March and December 2020. Sequenced by immunoSEQ multiplex PCR; TCRdb stores in-frame clones only, minus some. Of 40,000 or so clones listed, about 68% are singletons.

This receptor was taken from a human donor who had a prior SARS-CoV-2 infection. The sample consisted of CD4+ T cells from PBMCs cultured with a peptide pool, taken before COVID-19 vaccination. J is TRBJ1-1 and V is TRBV5-1; D unresolved. CDR3 DNA sequence: TGCGCCAGCAGCTTGGACTTCCCGAACACTGAAGCTTTCTTT. It translates to CASSLDFPNTEAFF.